This T cell receptor beta chain comes out of a study of cytomegalovirus exposure and HLA in healthy donors. The overall study: There were tens of millions of unique TCRs (from HLA-typed donors) in an early data release. Whole-study results and caveats: It emerged from a later analysis that several of the most significant clusters appeared to be linked to common viral pathogens. When a later analysis compared HLA-associated TCR beta chains with equally common others, the HLA-associated chains turned out to be more clonally expanded and to have lower generation probabilities. Most of the TCR beta V segments (in an earlier analysis) were productive either about 87% or about 30% of the time.

The PCR was carried out with 60 Vbeta primers and 13 Jbeta primers. The repertoire was sequenced with immunoSEQ multiplex PCR; TCRdb's copy has only in-frame clones and lacks some. The table includes around 300,000 clones, approximately 90% detected once. Of note for this clone: No antigen is known for it.

V lost 4 bases, J lost 0 bases, and 6 bases lay in between. CDR3 size: 14 residues. The germline CDR1 and CDR2 sequences are SGHDN and FVKESK. The chain employs TRBV14 and TRBJ1-4; D gene ambiguous. The sample was PBMCs. The TCR was taken from a woman between 18 and 29 years old in good health and CMV-seronegative. This CDR3 is CASSPRATNEKLFF. In nucleotides, the CDR3 is TGTGCCAGCAGCCCCCGAGCAACTAATGAAAAACTGTTTTTT.